Below, 9 T cell receptor beta chains from the same sample are listed, as sequenced in a study of CD8+ T cells in alopecia areata. cDNA serving as the sequencing template came from extracted, reverse transcribed RNA. Some clones are missing from TCRdb's copy, which holds only in-frame ones; the method was immunoSEQ multiplex PCR. The sample contains about 210,000 clones, under 70% of which appear only once. Treatment: oral pan-JAK inhibitor, 5-10 mg twice daily. Source: CD4+ T cells sorted from blood, taken at approximately week 44, from a patient treated with tofacitinib. These receptors were obtained from a human donor with alopecia areata.

The gene calls are TRBV27 and TRBJ1-1; D may be TRBD1 (5 bases). Trimming pared 6 bases from V and 1 base from J, leaving 6 bases between. This CDR3 has 12 residues. CDR1 is MNHEY, CDR2 SMNVEV, per germline (reference sequence). The chain's CDR3 is CASRDTNTEAFF. The CDR3, as DNA: TGTGCCAGCAGGGACACGAACACTGAAGCTTTCTTT.

V gene TRBV29-1 combines with J gene TRBJ1-1, with 7 nucleotides matching TRBD1. The germline gives CDR1 SQVTM, CDR2 ANQGSEA. The CDR3 runs to 14 residues. The V segment lost 7 bases and the J segment 0 bases; nucleotides outside the gene matches: 8. DNA for the CDR3: TGCAGCGCCACCACCGGGACAGTGAACACTGAAGCTTTCTTT. This translates into CSATTGTVNTEAFF.

This clone was observed a few times. The chain uses TRBV23-1 and TRBJ1-1; maybe TRBD1 (5 bases). TRBV23-1 is assigned to the ORF class and has an uncertain function. Trimming cost V 0 bases and J 8 bases, with 10 bases left between them. This CDR3 is built from 13 residues. CDR3 DNA sequence: TGCGCCAGCAGTCAATCTGGGGCGGTGGAAGCTTTCTTT. It codes for CASSQSGAVEAFF.

The CDR3: CASHRDSYYEQYF. DNA of the CDR3: TGTGCCAGCCACCGGGACAGTTACTACGAGCAGTACTTC. The rearrangement uses TRBV2 and TRBJ2-7; TRBD1 matches 7 bases. After removal of 8 bases from V and 3 bases from J, the junction contained 7 bases not matched to a gene. CDR1 SNHLY and CDR2 FYNNEI come from the germline V gene. The CDR3 extends over 13 amino acids.

The V call is TRBV29-1, the J call TRBJ1-2, with no clear D. The CDR3 totals 13 residues. Trimming took off 4 bases at V and 2 bases at J, with 11 bases between the two ends. Germline CDR1 and CDR2: SQVTM and ANQGSEA. The CDR3 bases are TGCAGCGTTGTCATAGGGATCAACTATGGCTACACCTTC. Translated, it gives CSVVIGINYGYTF.

The rearrangement uses TRBV11-3 and TRBJ1-4; D might be TRBD1 (5 bases). CDR1 and CDR2 (germline): SGHNT, YENEEA. V lost 0 bases to trimming and J lost 6 bases, with 11 bases between them. This CDR3 contains 15 residues. The CDR3 spells CASSLEGLPDEKLFF. The CDR3 coding sequence is TGTGCCAGCAGCTTAGAGGGACTCCCGGATGAAAAACTGTTTTTT.

The chain links TRBV5-1 to TRBJ2-5; D perhaps matches TRBD1 (6 bases). Germline assignment: CDR1 SGHRS and CDR2 YFSETQ. V dropped 3 bases and J dropped 5 bases, with 14 bases sitting between them. The CDR3 is 14 amino acids. The CDR3 loop is CASSSDRTGETQYF. DNA for the CDR3: TGCGCCAGCAGCTCTGACAGGACTGGGGAGACCCAGTACTTC.

A word on this clone: Additional DNA sequences in this sample encode the identical CDR3. The chain has TRBV9 and TRBJ1-2, with D possibly TRBD1 on 5 matching bases. Germline lookup yields CDR1 SGDLS and CDR2 YYNGEE. The CDR3 contains 13 residues. Trimming pared 2 bases from V and 2 bases from J, leaving 7 bases between. In DNA, the CDR3 is TGTGCCAGCAGCGTGGAGGGGAACTATGGCTACACCTTC. It specifies CASSVEGNYGYTF.

This chain's CDR3 is CSVVEHLYGYTF. CDR3 nucleotides: TGCAGCGTTGTGGAGCATCTCTATGGCTACACCTTC. The chain is built from TRBV29-1 and TRBJ1-2; D unclear. The CDR3 has 12 amino acids. Trimming removed 4 bases at V and 4 bases at J, with 10 bases between. Germline V gene data show CDR1 as SQVTM and CDR2 as ANQGSEA.